This T cell receptor beta chain emerged from a study of human T cells and chemical hapten exposure (dated by TCRdb to the early 2020s). Some background on the complete study: For sensitization, 2% DPC in acetone was applied to a roughly 2 cm by roughly 2 cm area of upper inner arm skin. Patient blood was sampled pre-sensitization (week 0) and at 2, 6 and about 24 weeks after DPC sensitization. Throughout the roughly 24-week study period, patients were also given weekly therapeutic DPC doses on the scalp. The patient cohort, mostly female, included alopecia areata with under or over 50% scalp involvement, alopecia totalis and alopecia universalis. Patch testing was performed on the upper back with Finn chambers containing 0.01% DPC, and the patch tests were scored after 6 days according to International Contact Dermatitis Research Group standards. For TCR sequencing, blood came from 25 to 35 alopecia patients at anywhere from one to four time points (pre-sensitization, 2, 6 and 24 weeks). Peripheral blood TCR repertoire changes were tracked in vivo in alopecia patients during primary and secondary sensitization to the hapten diphenylcyclopropenone (DPC). Libraries were pooled for sequencing, and per-sample TCR yields varied mainly because of small differences in library volumes within the pool. Overall study results and their limits: Repeated subsampling changed both the strength of the expansion versus patch-test correlation and the threshold at which that correlation became significant. Significantly more large CDR3 similarity clusters were formed by expanded TCRs than by pre-sensitization or healthy control sets, consistent with antigen-driven responses. Alopecia, a presumed autoimmune disease, was present in all patients, so the immune response of the patients might differ from that of healthy individuals. Patch test score was positively correlated with the number of PT1 expanded TCRs, with significance at thresholds 8, 16 and 32 but not at 4. DPC sensitization did not change how many TCRs were above 1 in 1000 frequency, and no evidence was found of alterations in global repertoire structure.

Library construction relied on RACE. Sequencing took place on a NextSeq 500. During library preparation, unique molecular identifiers were attached to individual cDNA molecules so that TCRs could be counted quantitatively and reproducibly. From each blood RNA sample, both TCR alpha and TCR beta chains were sequenced. From the authors' description of their analysis: A median of about 87,000 TCRs per sample was observed, with a range of about 20,000 to 700,000. The Decombinator software suite was used to annotate V, J and CDR3 in the TCR reads. For PS versus PT1 abundance plots, all samples were subsampled to the same number of TCRs (28,000). Expanded TCRs were defined as absent before sensitization and observed at least eight times at the 2-week time point. Starting from the raw public reads, TCRdb applied fastp trimming at Q25, assembled clones with MiXCR and retained in-frame beta chains. When rows share a CDR3 protein, they turn into one entry using the most common DNA and genes. V and J calls and clone size were set by TCRdb, not the authors. This sample holds about 380,000 distinct CDR3 sequences; less than 6.5% were observed only once. Just over 2.5% of the sample goes to the ten largest clones.

This clonotype was recorded at least ten times. The antigen it binds to is not known. The input lacks base qualities; no much larger clone sits a single base away. In light of the paper, this sample's time point label describes: pre-sensitization, week 0. Explained via the paper, the treatment or condition label denotes: therapeutic diphenylcyclopropenone sensitization with weekly scalp DPC. At each patch-test visit, blood was drawn before the patch test was applied. Patients were considered eligible if aged 18 to 70, diagnosed with alopecia and deemed suitable for DPC therapy, and patients were excluded if pregnant. Total RNA was isolated from unfractionated whole blood collected in Tempus Blood RNA tubes. This TCR was sampled from a woman between 45 and 60 years old with alopecia areata. Some clones in this sample may be carry-over from other donors' samples. Sequences were derived from whole blood, sampled in connection with sensitization to the hapten diphenylcyclopropenone (DPC).

CDR3 sequence: CASSLGTSGTDTQYF. The nucleotide sequence is given as TGTGCCAGCAGCTTGGGCACGTCAGGCACAGATACGCAGTATTTT. The rearrangement combines TRBV5-5 with TRBJ2-3; the D gene cannot be resolved reliably. CDR1 SGHKS and CDR2 YYEKEE were looked up in the germline V gene (reference sequence). V was cut back by 0 bases and J by 1 base, leaving a gap of 9 bases between them. From the cysteine up to the phenylalanine, the CDR3 has a length of 15 residues. The DNA shown is the 45-base CDR3, in frame from base 1.